These 4 T cell receptor beta chains were all obtained from the same sample, sequenced in a study of Ad26.COV2.S vaccination and SARS-CoV-2 variants. The protocol was immunoSEQ multiplex PCR, while the TCRdb copy is restricted to in-frame clones and leaves out a portion. Of around 250,000 clones listed, about 90% were seen once; the top ten hold approximately 3.4%. Treatment described: roughly 20 received Ad26.COV2.S at low or high dose, single or two shots; about five received placebo; per-sample allocation not given. Collection of samples fell on day 63 after the first vaccine or placebo injection. Here the sequenced sample was peripheral blood, taken in a trial of Ad26.COV2.S vaccine versus placebo. The receptors derive from a person between 18 and 65 years old who received the Ad26.COV2.S COVID-19 vaccine or a placebo.

This clone was seen a few times. The same CDR3 is also encoded by other DNA sequences in this sample. This rearrangement joins TRBV7-9 to TRBJ2-1; perhaps TRBD1 as D (6 bases). The CDR3 sequence is 14 residues long. Trimming stripped 5 bases from V and 8 bases from J, with 16 bases between. Germline values: CDR1 SEHNR, CDR2 FQNEAQ (reference sequence). The DNA of the CDR3 is TGTGCCAGCAGCCTGCGGACAGCTTGGGATGAGCAGTTCTTC. Its protein product is CASSLRTAWDEQFF.

The chain recombines TRBV2 with TRBJ1-1; D unclear. V was shortened by 1 base and J by 7 bases, with 10 bases between the two germline ends. CDR1 SNHLY and CDR2 FYNNEI come from the germline V gene. The CDR3 spans 13 residues. As DNA, the CDR3 is TGTGCCAGCAGTGAAGGGCCAGGAGGTGAAGCTTTCTTT. This encodes CASSEGPGGEAFF.

The chain carries TRBV27 and TRBJ2-1; no firm D call. The germline V and J ends were trimmed by 5 bases and 10 bases, with 12 bases remaining between them. Germline lookup yields CDR1 MNHEY and CDR2 SMNVEV (reference sequence). This CDR3 is 12 amino acids long. The DNA for the CDR3 is TGTGCCAGCAGTCCCCACTGGCGGGAGCAGTTCTTC. It is translated as CASSPHWREQFF.

The chain combines TRBV7-2 with TRBJ2-7, with 10 bases fitting TRBD1. The V gene's germline CDR1 is SGHTA and CDR2 FQGNSA. V lost 4 bases and J lost 7; bases outside the gene matches: 7. This CDR3 spans 14 amino acids. The CDR3 bases are TGTGCCAGCAGCTGGACCGGGACAGGGGAGGAGCAGTACTTC. Amino acid sequence: CASSWTGTGEEQYF.